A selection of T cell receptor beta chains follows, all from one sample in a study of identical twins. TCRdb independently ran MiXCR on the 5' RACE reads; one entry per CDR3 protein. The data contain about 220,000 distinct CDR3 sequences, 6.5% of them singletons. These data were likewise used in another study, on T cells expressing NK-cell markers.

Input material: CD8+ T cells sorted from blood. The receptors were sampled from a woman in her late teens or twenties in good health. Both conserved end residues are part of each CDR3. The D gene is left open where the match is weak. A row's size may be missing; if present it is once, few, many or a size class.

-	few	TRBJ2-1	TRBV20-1	TGCAGTGCTAGAGGGTTAGCACCCAATGAGCAGTTCTTC	CSARGLAPNEQFF
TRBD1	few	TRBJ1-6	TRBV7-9	TGTGCCAGCAGCTTACTCGCAGGGGGTTCACCCCTCCACTTT	CASSLLAGGSPLHF
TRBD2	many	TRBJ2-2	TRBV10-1	TGCGCCAGCAGTGCCTCCGGGATAGCGGGGTCAAACACCGGGGAGCTGTTTTTT	CASSASGIAGSNTGELFF
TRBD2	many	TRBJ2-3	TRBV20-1	TGCAGTGAACTAGCGCAAAACACAGATACGCAGTATTTT	CSELAQNTDTQYF
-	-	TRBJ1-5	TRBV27	TGTGCCAGCAGTTTAATTTATCGGGGGGATCAGCCCCAGCATTTT	CASSLIYRGDQPQHF
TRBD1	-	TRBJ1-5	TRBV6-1	TGTGCCAGCAGTCCTAAGGGACAGGGCGGTCGTCAGCCCCAGCATTTT	CASSPKGQGGRQPQHF
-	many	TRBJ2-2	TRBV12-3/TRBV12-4	TGTGCCAGCAGTCCCCAGGGGGGTGGGGAGCTGTTTTTT	CASSPQGGGELFF
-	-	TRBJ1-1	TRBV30	TGTGCCTGGGGGGGCGGCACTGAAGCTTTCTTT	CAWGGGTEAFF
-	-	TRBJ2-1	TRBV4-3	TGCGCCAGCAGCCAAGATTTCGCTGAGCAGTTCTTC	CASSQDFAEQFF
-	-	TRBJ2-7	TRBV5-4	TGTGCCAGCAGCGGGGGGGACATAACTTTCGACGAGCAGTACTTC	CASSGGDITFDEQYF
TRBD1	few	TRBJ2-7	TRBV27	TGTGCCAGCAGTGAGGACAGGGGGGTTATCCACGAGCAGTACTTC	CASSEDRGVIHEQYF
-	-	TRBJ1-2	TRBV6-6	TGTGCCAGCAGGCTGGGAGCCTATGGCTACACCTTC	CASRLGAYGYTF
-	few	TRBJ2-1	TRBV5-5	TGTGCCAGCAGCTTTACTAACCCTCCGGAGCAGTTCTTC	CASSFTNPPEQFF
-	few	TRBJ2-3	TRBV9	TGTGCCAGCTCAACGGGGGGCGGAGATACGCAGTATTTT	CASSTGGGDTQYF
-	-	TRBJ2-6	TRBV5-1	TGCGCCAGCAGTTCCAGGGTGCTGGGGGCCAACGTCCTGACTTTC	CASSSRVLGANVLTF
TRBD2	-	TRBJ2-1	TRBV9	TGTGCCAGCAGCACTAGCGGGGCCCCCCTCAATGAGCAGTTCTTC	CASSTSGAPLNEQFF
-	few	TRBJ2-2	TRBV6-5	TGTGCCAGCAGTTACCAATGGACCGGGGAGCTGTTTTTT	CASSYQWTGELFF
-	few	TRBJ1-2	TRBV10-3	TGTGCCATCAGTGAAGAAGGCCAGGGTGGGAACTATGGCTACACCTTC	CAISEEGQGGNYGYTF
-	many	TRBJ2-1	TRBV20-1	TGCAGTGCTAGAGAGCCCCGCGGATACAATGAGCAGTTCTTC	CSAREPRGYNEQFF
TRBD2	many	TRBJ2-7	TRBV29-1	TGCAGCGTACTAGCGGAGTTAACTCGCGAGCAGTACTTC	CSVLAELTREQYF
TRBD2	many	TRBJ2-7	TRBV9	TGTGCCAGCAGCCAGGGACTAGACTACGAGCAGTACTTC	CASSQGLDYEQYF
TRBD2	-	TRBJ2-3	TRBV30	TGTGCCTGGAGTACCCCGAGCACTAGCGGAGACTATACGCAGTATTTT	CAWSTPSTSGDYTQYF
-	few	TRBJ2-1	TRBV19	TGTGCCAGTAGTATGACAGCGGTCGGCGGCAATGAGCAGTTCTTC	CASSMTAVGGNEQFF
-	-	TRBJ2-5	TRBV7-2	TGTGCCACCGAACAGGGTGATAACACCGGAGAGACCCAGTACTTC	CATEQGDNTGETQYF
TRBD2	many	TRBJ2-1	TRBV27	TGTGCCAGCAGTTCGGGACTAGCGGGAGGGCCGTTAAATGAGCAGTTCTTC	CASSSGLAGGPLNEQFF
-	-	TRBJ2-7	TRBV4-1	TGCGCCAGCAGCCAAGTAGCAGGTTCCAGCTCCTACGAGCAGTACTTC	CASSQVAGSSSYEQYF
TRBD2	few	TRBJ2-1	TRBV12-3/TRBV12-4	TGTGCCAGCAGACTGACTAGCAGATTCTACAATGAGCAGTTCTTC	CASRLTSRFYNEQFF
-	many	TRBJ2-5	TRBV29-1	TGCAGCGTTGCTGGGGTTGGCGAGACCCAGTACTTC	CSVAGVGETQYF
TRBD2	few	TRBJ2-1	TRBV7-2	TGTGCCAGCAGCTTACCGGGGACTAGCGCCCATTTTTCCTACAATGAGCAGTTCTTC	CASSLPGTSAHFSYNEQFF
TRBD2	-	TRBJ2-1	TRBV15	TGTGCCACCAGCATTGCGGCGGGAGCAGGCAATGAGCAGTTCTTC	CATSIAAGAGNEQFF
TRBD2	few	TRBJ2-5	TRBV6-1	TGTGCCAGCAGTGCATATAGGACTAGCGACCAGTACTTC	CASSAYRTSDQYF
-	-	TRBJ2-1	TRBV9	TGTGCCAGCAGGGGCCTAGATGAGCAGTTCTTC	CASRGLDEQFF
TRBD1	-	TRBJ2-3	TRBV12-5	TGTGCTAGTGGTTTCCCCCCCGGGACAGGGTTTGCAGGTACGCAGTATTTT	CASGFPPGTGFAGTQYF
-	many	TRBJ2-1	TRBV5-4	TGTGCCAGCAGCTTGTTCTCCTACAATGAGCAGTTCTTC	CASSLFSYNEQFF
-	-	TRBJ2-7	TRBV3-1	TGTGCCAGCAGCCAAGTGGGGAGCTCCTACGAGCAGTACTTC	CASSQVGSSYEQYF
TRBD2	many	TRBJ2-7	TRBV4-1	TGCGCCAGCAGCCCGGCTAGCGGGACGGTCGAGCAGTACTTC	CASSPASGTVEQYF
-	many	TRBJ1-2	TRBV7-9	TGTGCCAGCACCTTTCAGGGTCCCGGGGGCGGTGGCTACACCTTC	CASTFQGPGGGGYTF
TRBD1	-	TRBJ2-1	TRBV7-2	TGTGCCAGCAGCATTACCGGACAGGGGGCGCTGGATGAGCAGTTCTTC	CASSITGQGALDEQFF
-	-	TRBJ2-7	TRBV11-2	TGTGCCAGCAGCTCCCTGGGGGGGGCCGACCAAACTTCCTACGAGCAGTACTTC	CASSSLGGADQTSYEQYF
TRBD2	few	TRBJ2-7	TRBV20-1	TGCAGTGCTAGAGAGTCAGGGAGGGACTACGAGCAGTACTTC	CSARESGRDYEQYF
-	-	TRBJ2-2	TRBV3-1	TGTGCCAGCAGCCAAGATAGGGCGAGACTAGATTACACCGGGGAGCTGTTTTTT	CASSQDRARLDYTGELFF
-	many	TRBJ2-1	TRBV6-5	TGTGCCAGCAGTTTCTCTGCTCAGAATGAGCAGTTCTTC	CASSFSAQNEQFF
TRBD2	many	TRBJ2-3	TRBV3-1	TGTGCCAGCAGTTCAACGGGACTAGCCACAGATACGCAGTATTTT	CASSSTGLATDTQYF
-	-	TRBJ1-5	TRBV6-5	TGTGCCAGCAGCAACTCAGGGGTCAATCAGCCCCAGCATTTT	CASSNSGVNQPQHF
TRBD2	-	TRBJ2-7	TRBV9	TGTGCCAGCAGCGCCGGACTAGCGGGGGTCTACGAGCAGTACTTC	CASSAGLAGVYEQYF
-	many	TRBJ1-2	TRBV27	TGTGCCAGCAGTCCCCGTGGCGGGTACTATGGCTACACCTTC	CASSPRGGYYGYTF
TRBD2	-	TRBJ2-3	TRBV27	TGTGCCAGCAGTCTATTAACTACTAGCGGGCAGTATTTT	CASSLLTTSGQYF
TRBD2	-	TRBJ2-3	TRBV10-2	TGCGCCAGCATTGACGGGACTAGCGGCTTCACAGATACGCAGTATTTT	CASIDGTSGFTDTQYF
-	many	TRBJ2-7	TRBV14	TGTGCCAGCAGCCCTGGAATCGGGGGCTACGAGCAGTACTTC	CASSPGIGGYEQYF
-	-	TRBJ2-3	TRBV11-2	TGTGCCAGCAGCAGTAGCGAGAGCACAGATACGCAGTATTTT	CASSSSESTDTQYF
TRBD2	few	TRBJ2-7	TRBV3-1	TGTGCCAGCAGCCAACCCCTAGCGGGGGTGCGGGAGCAGTACTTC	CASSQPLAGVREQYF
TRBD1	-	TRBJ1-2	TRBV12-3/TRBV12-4	TGTGCCAGCAACTGGGGAAGGGGGCTCCTTAACTATGGCTACACCTTC	CASNWGRGLLNYGYTF
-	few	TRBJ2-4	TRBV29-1	TGCAGCACTCGGACAGCGACCAAAAACATTCAGTACTTC	CSTRTATKNIQYF